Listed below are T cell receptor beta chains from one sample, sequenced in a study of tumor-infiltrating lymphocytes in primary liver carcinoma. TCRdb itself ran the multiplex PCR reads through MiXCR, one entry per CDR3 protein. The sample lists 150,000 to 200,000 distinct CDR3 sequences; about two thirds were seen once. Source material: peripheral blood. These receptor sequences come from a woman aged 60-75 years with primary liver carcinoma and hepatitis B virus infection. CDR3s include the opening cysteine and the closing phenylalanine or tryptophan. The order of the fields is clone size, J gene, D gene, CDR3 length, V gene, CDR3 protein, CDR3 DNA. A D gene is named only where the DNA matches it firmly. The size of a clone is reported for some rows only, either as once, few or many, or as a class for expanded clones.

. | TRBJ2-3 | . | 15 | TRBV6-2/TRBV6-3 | CACSYSPSSDHTQYF | TGTGCCTGCAGCTACTCTCCATCTAGCGACCATACGCAGTATTTT
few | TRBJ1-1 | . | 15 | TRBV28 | CASSTNRIMNTEAFF | TGTGCCAGCAGTACAAACAGGATAATGAACACTGAAGCTTTCTTT
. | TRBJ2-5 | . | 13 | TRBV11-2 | CTSSLESKGIQYF | TGTACCAGCAGCTTAGAGTCCAAGGGGATCCAGTACTTC
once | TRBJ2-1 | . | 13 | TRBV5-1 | CASSSGTTNEQFF | TGCGCCAGCAGCTCAGGAACAACTAATGAGCAGTTCTTC
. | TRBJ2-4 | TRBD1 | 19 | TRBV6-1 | CDSIPLGQEVSLAKNIQYF | TGTGACAGCATCCCGTTGGGACAGGAAGTTTCGCTAGCCAAAAACATTCAGTACTTC
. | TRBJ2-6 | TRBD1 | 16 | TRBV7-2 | CASSLATGTGANVLTF | TGTGCCAGCAGCTTAGCGACAGGGACCGGGGCCAACGTCCTGACTTTC
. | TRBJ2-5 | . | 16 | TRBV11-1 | CASSLGLDATLGTQYF | TGTGCCAGCAGCTTAGGATTGGACGCCACACTAGGGACCCAGTACTTC
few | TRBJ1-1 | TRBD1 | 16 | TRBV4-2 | CASSRKTGQGTVEAFF | TGTGCCAGCAGCCGAAAGACGGGACAGGGCACCGTTGAAGCTTTCTTT
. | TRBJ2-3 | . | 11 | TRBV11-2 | CASSPLDRHYF | TGTGCCAGCAGCCCCTTGGATAGGCACTATTTT
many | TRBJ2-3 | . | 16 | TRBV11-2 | CASSLVESLPTDTQYF | TGTGCCAGCAGCTTAGTAGAATCTTTACCCACAGATACGCAGTATTTT
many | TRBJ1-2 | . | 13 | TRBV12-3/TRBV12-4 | CASSFGGHYGYTF | TGTGCCAGCAGTTTCGGGGGTCACTATGGCTACACCTTC
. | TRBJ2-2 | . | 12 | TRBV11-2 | CASNSYTDWLFF | TGTGCCAGCAACTCATACACAGACTGGCTGTTTTTT
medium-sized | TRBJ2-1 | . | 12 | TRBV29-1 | CSVEFYSGHQFF | TGCAGCGTTGAATTTTACTCGGGCCATCAGTTCTTC
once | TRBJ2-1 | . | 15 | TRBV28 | CASSKELGIYNEQFF | TGTGCCAGCAGTAAAGAGCTAGGAATCTACAATGAGCAGTTCTTC
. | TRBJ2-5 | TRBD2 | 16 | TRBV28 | CASGFPGRRARETQYF | TGTGCCAGCGGTTTCCCCGGGAGGAGGGCACGGGAGACCCAGTACTTC
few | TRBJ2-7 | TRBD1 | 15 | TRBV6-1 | CASSEWRDRGNEQYF | TGTGCCAGCAGTGAATGGAGGGACAGGGGGAACGAGCAGTACTTC
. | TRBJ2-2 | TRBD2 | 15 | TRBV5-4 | CASSFAGVSTGELFF | TGTGCCAGCAGCTTTGCGGGGGTAAGCACCGGGGAGCTGTTTTTT
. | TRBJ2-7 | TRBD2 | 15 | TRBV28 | CASSTGLAGAFGQYF | TGTGCCAGCAGTACAGGACTAGCGGGAGCGTTCGGGCAGTACTTC
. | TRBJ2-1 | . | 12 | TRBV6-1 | CASIPSYNEQFF | TGTGCCAGCATTCCGTCCTACAATGAGCAGTTCTTC
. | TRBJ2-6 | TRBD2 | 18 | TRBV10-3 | CANIEGTRENPGANVLTF | TGTGCCAACATTGAAGGTACGCGGGAGAACCCTGGGGCCAACGTCCTGACTTTC
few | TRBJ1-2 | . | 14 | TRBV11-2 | CASSPGLNNYDYTF | TGTGCCAGCAGTCCCGGACTGAATAACTATGACTACACCTTC
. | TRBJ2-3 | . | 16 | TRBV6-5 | CASSKLQGTSTDTQYF | TGTGCCAGCAGTAAACTACAGGGCACTAGCACAGATACGCAGTATTTT
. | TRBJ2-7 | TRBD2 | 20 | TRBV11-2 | CASSLIWDTTLAGLGREQYF | TGTGCCAGCAGCTTAATTTGGGATACAACCCTAGCGGGCCTAGGACGCGAGCAGTACTTC
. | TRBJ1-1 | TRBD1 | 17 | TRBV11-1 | CTSSHRDRVLGFSEAFF | TGTACCAGCAGCCACCGGGACAGGGTCTTGGGTTTTTCTGAAGCTTTCTTT
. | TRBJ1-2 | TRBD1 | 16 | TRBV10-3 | CASTDRGQNGNYGYSF | TGTGCCAGCACGGACAGGGGGCAGAATGGTAACTATGGCTACAGCTTC
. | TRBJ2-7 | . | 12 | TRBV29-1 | CSSSVGRIEHYF | TGCAGCAGCTCCGTGGGGCGAATTGAGCATTACTTC
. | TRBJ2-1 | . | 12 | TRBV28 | CASNRPYKEQFF | TGTGCCAGCAACCGGCCTTACAAAGAGCAGTTCTTC
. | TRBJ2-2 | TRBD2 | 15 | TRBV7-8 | CASSLVSGGGRGLFF | TGTGCCAGCAGCTTAGTTAGCGGGGGGGGCCGGGGGCTGTTTTTT
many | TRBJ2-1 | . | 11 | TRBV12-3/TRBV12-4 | CASSLINEQFF | TGTGCCAGCAGCTTGATCAATGAGCAGTTCTTC
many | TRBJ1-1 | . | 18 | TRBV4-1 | CASSRTSGRSPRWSEAFF | TGCGCCAGCAGCCGAACCTCAGGGAGATCCCCGAGATGGTCTGAAGCTTTCTTT
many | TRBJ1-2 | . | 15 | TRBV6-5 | CASSSTTGSNYGYTF | TGTGCCAGCAGTTCGACGACAGGTTCTAACTATGGCTACACCTTC
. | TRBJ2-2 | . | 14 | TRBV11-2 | CASNKGGKTGELFF | TGTGCCAGCAACAAAGGCGGGAAGACCGGGGAGCTGTTTTTT
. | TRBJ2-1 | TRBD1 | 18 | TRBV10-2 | CASSEMTGTGGSYNEQFF | TGCGCCAGCAGTGAAATGACCGGGACAGGGGGATCCTACAATGAGCAGTTCTTC
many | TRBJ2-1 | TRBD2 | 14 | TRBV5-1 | CASSSGSSYNEQFF | TGCGCCAGCAGTAGCGGGAGCTCCTACAATGAGCAGTTCTTC
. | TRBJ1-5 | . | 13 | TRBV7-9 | CARSGYGSEPQHF | TGTGCCAGGAGCGGGTATGGTAGTGAGCCCCAGCATTTT
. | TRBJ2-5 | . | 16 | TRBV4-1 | CSSSQTPGQSHETQYF | TGCTCCAGCAGCCAGACCCCGGGACAATCCCATGAGACCCAGTACTTC
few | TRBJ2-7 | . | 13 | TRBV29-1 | CSVGQGLSYEQYF | TGCAGCGTTGGTCAGGGTCTCTCCTACGAGCAGTACTTC
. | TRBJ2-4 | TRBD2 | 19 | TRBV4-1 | CASSPAGLAVTVAKNTQYF | TGCGCCAGCAGCCCCGCCGGACTAGCGGTAACGGTCGCCAAAAACACTCAGTACTTC